The entry that follows covers one TCR beta chain sequence. Its antigen is still unknown. CD4+ cells yielded CD45RA+ naive and CD45RA-negative memory subsets. This table comes from immunoSEQ multiplex PCR, and its TCRdb copy is limited to in-frame clones, with some not included. This table holds about a million clones, approximately 75% found once. This specimen belongs to a study of shared clonotypes between healthy human individuals. Germline V CDR1 and CDR2: KGHSH, LQKENI. The CDR3 consists of 16 residues. Trimming cost V 4 bases and J 2 bases; bases outside gene matches: 8. Study results and limitations: Sampling covered blood only; tissue repertoires likely differ. A reduction in generation probabilities was seen for non-shared clonotypes relative to those shared by all four donors.

The sequenced sample was memory CD4+ T cells from PBMCs. Subset here: CD45RA-negative fraction. The chain is built from TRBV18 and TRBJ2-1; 7 nucleotides line up with TRBD1. This TCR was sampled from a man between 18 and 35 years old in good health. Some clones in this sample may be carry-over from other donors' samples. The CDR3 sequence: CASSLSTGAAYNEQFF. The CDR3 nucleotides read TGTGCCAGCTCACTATCAACAGGGGCGGCCTACAATGAGCAGTTCTTC. The full variable domain, rest sourced from reference TRBV18 and TRBJ2-1, is NAGVMQNPRHLVRRRGQEARLRCSPMKGHSHVYWYRQLPEEGLKFMVYLQKENIIDESGMPKERFSAEFPKEGPSILRIQQVVRGDSAAYFCASSLSTGAAYNEQFFGPGTRLTVL.